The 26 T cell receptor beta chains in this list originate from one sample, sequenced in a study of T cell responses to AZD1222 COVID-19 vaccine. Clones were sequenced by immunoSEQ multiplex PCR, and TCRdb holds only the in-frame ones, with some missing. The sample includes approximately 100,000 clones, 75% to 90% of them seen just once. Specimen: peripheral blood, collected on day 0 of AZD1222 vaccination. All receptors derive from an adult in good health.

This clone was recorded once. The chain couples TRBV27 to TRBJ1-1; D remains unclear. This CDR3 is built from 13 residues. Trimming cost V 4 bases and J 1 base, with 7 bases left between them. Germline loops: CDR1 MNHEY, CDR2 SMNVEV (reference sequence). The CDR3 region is CASSSRQNTEAFF. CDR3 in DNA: TGTGCCAGCAGTTCGAGACAGAACACTGAAGCTTTCTTT.

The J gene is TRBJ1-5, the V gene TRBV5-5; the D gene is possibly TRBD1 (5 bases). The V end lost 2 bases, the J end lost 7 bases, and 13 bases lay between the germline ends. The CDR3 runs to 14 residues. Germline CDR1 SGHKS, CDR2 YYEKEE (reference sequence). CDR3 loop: CASSFSQGGQPQHF. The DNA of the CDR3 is TGTGCCAGCAGCTTCAGTCAGGGCGGACAGCCCCAGCATTTT.

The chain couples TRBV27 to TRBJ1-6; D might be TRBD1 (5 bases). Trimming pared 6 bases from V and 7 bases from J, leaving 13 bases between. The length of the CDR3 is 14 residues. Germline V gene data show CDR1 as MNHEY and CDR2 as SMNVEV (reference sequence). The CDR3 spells CASSPGRVNSPLHF. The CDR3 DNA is TGTGCCAGCAGCCCGGGACGGGTAAATTCACCCCTCCACTTT.

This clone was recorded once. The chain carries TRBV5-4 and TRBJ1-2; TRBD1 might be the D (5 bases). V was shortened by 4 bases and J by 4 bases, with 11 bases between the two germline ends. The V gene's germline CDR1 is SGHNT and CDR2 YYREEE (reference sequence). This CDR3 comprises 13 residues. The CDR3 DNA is TGTGCCAGCAGCGGCATAGGGGCCTATGGCTACACCTTC. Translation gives CASSGIGAYGYTF.

DNA of the CDR3: TGTGCCAGCAGCACCCTGGGAGGGGGGATGAACACTGAAGCTTTCTTT. It yields the protein CASSTLGGGMNTEAFF. The J gene is TRBJ1-1, the V gene TRBV5-5, with a possible D match to TRBD1 (6 bases). V dropped 4 bases and J dropped 0 bases, with 16 bases sitting between them. Germline V gene sequence: CDR1 SGHKS, CDR2 YYEKEE (reference sequence). The CDR3 runs 16 residues.

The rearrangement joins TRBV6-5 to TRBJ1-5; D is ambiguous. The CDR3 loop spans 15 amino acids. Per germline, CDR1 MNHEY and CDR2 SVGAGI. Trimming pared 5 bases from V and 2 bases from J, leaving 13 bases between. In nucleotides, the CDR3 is TGTGCCAGCAGTCCTAGGGCCTACGGCAATCAGCCCCAGCATTTT. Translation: CASSPRAYGNQPQHF.

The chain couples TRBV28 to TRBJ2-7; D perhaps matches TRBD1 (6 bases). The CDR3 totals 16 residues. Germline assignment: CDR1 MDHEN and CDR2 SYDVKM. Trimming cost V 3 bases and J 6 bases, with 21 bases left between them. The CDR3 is CASSFPVRLRGGEQYF. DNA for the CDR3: TGTGCCAGCAGTTTTCCCGTCCGACTCAGGGGTGGCGAGCAGTACTTC.

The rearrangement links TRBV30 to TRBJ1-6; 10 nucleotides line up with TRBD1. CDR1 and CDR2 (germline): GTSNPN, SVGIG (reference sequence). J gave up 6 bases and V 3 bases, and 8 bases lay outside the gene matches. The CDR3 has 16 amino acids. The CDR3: CAWRATTGGSNSPLHF. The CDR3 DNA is TGTGCCTGGAGGGCAACGACAGGGGGCTCTAATTCACCCCTCCACTTT.

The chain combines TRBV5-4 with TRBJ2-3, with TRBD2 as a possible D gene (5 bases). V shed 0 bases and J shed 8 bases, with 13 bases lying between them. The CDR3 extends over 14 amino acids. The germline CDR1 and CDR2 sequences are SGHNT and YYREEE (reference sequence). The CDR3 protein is CASSLAEGSGTQYF. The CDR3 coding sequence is TGTGCCAGCAGCTTGGCTGAGGGCTCGGGTACGCAGTATTTT. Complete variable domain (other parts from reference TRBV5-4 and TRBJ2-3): ETGVTQSPTHLIKTRGQQVTLRCSSQSGHNTVSWYQQALGQGPQFIFQYYREEENGRGNFPPRFSGLQFPNYSSELNVNALELDDSALYLCASSLAEGSGTQYFGPGTRLTVL.

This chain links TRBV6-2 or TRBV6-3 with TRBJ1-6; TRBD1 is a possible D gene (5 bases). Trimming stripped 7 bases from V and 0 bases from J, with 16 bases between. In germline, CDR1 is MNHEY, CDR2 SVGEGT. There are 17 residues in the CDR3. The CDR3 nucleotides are TGTGCCAGCACCCCGGTGGGGACCGGCTCCTATAATTCACCCCTCCACTTT. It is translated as CASTPVGTGSYNSPLHF.

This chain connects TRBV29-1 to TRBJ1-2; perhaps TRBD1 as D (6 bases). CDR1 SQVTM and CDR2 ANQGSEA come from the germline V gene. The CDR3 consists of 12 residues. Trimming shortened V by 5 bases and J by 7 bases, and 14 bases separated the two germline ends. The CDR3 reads CSVQPGAGGYTF. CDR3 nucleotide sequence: TGCAGCGTTCAACCAGGGGCCGGTGGCTACACCTTC.

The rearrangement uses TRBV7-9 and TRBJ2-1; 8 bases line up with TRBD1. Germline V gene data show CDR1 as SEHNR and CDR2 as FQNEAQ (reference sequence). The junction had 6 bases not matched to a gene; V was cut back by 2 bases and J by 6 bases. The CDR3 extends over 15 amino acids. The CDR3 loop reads CASSLRTGFSNEQFF. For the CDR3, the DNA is TGTGCCAGCAGCTTAAGGACAGGGTTTTCCAATGAGCAGTTCTTC. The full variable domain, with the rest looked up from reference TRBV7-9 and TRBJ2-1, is DTGVSQNPRHKITKRGQNVTFRCDPISEHNRLYWYRQTLGQGPEFLTYFQNEAQLEKSRLLSDRFSAERPKGSFSTLEIQRTEQGDSAMYLCASSLRTGFSNEQFFGPGTRLTVL.

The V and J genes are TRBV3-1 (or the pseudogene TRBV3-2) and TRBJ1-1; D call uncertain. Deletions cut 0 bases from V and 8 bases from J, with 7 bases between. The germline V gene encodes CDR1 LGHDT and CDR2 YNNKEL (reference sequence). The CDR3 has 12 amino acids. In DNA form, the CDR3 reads TGTGCCAGCAGCCAAGAGGCGGACGAAGCTTTCTTT. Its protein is CASSQEADEAFF.

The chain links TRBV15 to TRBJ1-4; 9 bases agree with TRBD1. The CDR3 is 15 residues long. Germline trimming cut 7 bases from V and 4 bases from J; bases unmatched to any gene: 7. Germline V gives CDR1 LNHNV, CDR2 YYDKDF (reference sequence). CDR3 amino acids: CATTIRDRDNEKLFF. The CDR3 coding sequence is TGTGCCACCACCATTCGGGACAGGGATAATGAAAAACTGTTTTTT.

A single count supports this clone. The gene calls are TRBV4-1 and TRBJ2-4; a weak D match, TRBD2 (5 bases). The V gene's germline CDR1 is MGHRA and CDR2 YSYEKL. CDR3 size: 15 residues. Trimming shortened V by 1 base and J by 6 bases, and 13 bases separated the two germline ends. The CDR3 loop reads CASSQVEGTLNIQYF. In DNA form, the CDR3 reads TGCGCCAGCAGCCAAGTCGAGGGCACCTTAAACATTCAGTACTTC.

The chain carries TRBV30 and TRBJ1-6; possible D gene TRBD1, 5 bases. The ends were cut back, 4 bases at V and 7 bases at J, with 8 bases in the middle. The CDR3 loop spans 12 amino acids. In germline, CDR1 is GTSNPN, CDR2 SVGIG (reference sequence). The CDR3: CAWNRLNSPLHF. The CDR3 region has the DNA TGTGCCTGGAACAGGCTAAATTCACCCCTCCACTTT.

CDR3 residues: CAWSVSSYEQYF. DNA for the CDR3: TGTGCCTGGTCTGTGAGTTCCTACGAGCAGTACTTC. The chain links TRBV30 to TRBJ2-7; D is unclear. Germline V CDR1 and CDR2: GTSNPN, SVGIG (reference sequence). V was trimmed by 5 bases and J by 1 base, leaving 9 bases between them. CDR3 length: 12 amino acids. Using reference TRBV30 and TRBJ2-7 for the parts outside the CDR3, the full variable domain is SQTIHQWPATLVQPVGSPLSLECTVEGTSNPNLYWYRQAAGRGLQLLFYSVGIGQISSEVPQNLSASRPQDRQFILSSKKLLLSDSGFYLCAWSVSSYEQYFGPGTRLTVT.

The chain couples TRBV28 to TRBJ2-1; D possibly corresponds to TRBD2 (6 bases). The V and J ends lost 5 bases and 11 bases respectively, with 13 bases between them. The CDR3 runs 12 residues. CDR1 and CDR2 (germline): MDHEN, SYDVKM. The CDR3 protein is CASSPPAGKQFF. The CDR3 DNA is TGTGCCAGCAGTCCCCCAGCGGGTAAGCAGTTCTTC.

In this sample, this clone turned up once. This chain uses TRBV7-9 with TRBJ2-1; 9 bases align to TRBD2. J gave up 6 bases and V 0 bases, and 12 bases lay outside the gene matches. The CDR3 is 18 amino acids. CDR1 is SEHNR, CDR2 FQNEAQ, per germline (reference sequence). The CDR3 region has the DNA TGTGCCAGCAGCTTAGCCAAACGGCGGCTAGCGGGACTCAATGAGCAGTTCTTC. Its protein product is CASSLAKRRLAGLNEQFF.

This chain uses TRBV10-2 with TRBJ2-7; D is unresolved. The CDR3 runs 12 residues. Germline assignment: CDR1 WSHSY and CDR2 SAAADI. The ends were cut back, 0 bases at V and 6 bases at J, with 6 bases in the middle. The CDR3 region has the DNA TGCGCCAGCAGTGAGTCGCTCGGCGAGCAGTACTTC. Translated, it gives CASSESLGEQYF.

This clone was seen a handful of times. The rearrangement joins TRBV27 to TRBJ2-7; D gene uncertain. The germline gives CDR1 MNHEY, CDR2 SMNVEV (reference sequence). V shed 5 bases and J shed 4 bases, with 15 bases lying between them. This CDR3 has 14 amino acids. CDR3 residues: CASSRWFGSYEQYF. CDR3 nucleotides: TGTGCCAGCAGTCGGTGGTTCGGGTCGTACGAGCAGTACTTC.

The CDR3 spells CASSAEGARSYNEQFF. In DNA form, the CDR3 reads TGTGCCAGCAGCGCCGAGGGGGCCCGCTCCTACAATGAGCAGTTCTTC. V usage is TRBV9 and J usage is TRBJ2-1, with 7 bases matching TRBD1. V lost 3 bases and J lost 0; bases outside the gene matches: 6. The CDR3 is 16 residues long. Looked up from germline, CDR1 is SGDLS and CDR2 is YYNGEE.

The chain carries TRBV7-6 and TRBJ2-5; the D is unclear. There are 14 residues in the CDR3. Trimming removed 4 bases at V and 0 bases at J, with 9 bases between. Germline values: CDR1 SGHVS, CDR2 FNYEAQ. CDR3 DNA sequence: TGTGCCAGCAGCTCGAGTGTCCACCAAGAGACCCAGTACTTC. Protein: CASSSSVHQETQYF.

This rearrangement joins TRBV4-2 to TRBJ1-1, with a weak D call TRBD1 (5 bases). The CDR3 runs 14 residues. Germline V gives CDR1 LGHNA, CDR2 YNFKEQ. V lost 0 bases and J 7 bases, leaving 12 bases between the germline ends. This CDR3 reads CASSQEAGWVEAFF. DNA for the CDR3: TGTGCCAGCAGCCAAGAGGCAGGGTGGGTTGAAGCTTTCTTT.

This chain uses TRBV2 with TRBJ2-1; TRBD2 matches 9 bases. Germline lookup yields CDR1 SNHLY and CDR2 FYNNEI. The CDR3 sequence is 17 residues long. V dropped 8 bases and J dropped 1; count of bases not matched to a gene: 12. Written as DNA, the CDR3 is TGTGCCAGCCTCGGCTATAGCGGGGGTAAATCCTACAATGAGCAGTTCTTC. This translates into CASLGYSGGKSYNEQFF. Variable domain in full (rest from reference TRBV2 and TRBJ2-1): EPEVTQTPSHQVTQMGQEVILRCVPISNHLYFYWYRQILGQKVEFLVSFYNNEISEKSEIFDDQFSVERPDGSNFTLKIRSTKLEDSAMYFCASLGYSGGKSYNEQFFGPGTRLTVL.

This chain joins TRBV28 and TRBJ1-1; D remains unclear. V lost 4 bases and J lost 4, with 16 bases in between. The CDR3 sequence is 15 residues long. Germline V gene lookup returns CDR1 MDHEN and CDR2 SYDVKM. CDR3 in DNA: TGTGCCAGCAGTTCCCCAAGGCTTTTCGGCACTGAAGCTTTCTTT. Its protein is CASSSPRLFGTEAFF.